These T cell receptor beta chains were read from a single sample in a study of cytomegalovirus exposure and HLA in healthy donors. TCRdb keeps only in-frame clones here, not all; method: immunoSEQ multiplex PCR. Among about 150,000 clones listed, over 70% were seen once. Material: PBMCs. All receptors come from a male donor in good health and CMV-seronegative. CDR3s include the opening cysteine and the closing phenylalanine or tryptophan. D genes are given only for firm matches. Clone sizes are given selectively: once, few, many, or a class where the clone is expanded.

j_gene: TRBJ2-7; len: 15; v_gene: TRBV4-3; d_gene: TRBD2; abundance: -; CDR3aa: CASSQGLAGKYEQYF; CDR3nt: TGCGCCAGCAGCCAAGGACTAGCGGGAAAGTACGAGCAGTACTTC
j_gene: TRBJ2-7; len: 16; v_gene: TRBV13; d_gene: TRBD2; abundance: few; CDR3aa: CASSLVGAGGTYEQYF; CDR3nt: TGTGCCAGCAGCTTAGTCGGCGCGGGAGGGACCTACGAGCAGTACTTC
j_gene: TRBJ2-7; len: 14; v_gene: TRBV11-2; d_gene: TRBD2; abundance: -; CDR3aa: CASSRTSGNYEQYF; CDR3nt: TGTGCCAGCAGTAGGACTAGCGGGAATTACGAGCAGTACTTC
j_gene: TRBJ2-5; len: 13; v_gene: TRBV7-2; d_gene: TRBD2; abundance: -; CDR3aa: CASSPRREETQYF; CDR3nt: TGTGCCAGCAGCCCCCGGCGGGAGGAGACCCAGTACTTC
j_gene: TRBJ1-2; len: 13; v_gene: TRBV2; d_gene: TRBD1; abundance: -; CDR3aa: CASLLTGGYGYTF; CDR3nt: TGTGCCAGCCTTCTGACAGGGGGTTATGGCTACACCTTC
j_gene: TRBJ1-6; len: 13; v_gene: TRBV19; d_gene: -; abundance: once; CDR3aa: CATSWRGNSPLHF; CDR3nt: TGTGCCACCTCATGGAGGGGTAATTCACCCCTCCACTTT
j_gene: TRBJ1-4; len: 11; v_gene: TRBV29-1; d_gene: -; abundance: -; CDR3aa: CSVVGGEKLFF; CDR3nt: TGCAGCGTTGTGGGGGGTGAAAAACTGTTTTTT
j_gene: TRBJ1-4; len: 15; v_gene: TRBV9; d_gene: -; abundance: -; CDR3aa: CAPGGDTPTNEKLFF; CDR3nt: TGTGCCCCTGGAGGGGATACTCCAACTAATGAAAAACTGTTTTTT
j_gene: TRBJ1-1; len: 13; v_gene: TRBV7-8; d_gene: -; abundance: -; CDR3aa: CASSYSSDLEAFF; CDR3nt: TGTGCCAGCAGCTATAGCAGTGACCTTGAAGCTTTCTTT
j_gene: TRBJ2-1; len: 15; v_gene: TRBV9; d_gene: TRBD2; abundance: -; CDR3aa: CASSKSGRAYNEQFF; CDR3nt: TGTGCCAGCAGCAAGAGCGGGAGGGCCTACAATGAGCAGTTCTTC
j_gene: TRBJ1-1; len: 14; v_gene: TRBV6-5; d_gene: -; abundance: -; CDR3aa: CASSYSQGGTEAFF; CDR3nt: TGTGCCAGCAGTTACTCTCAGGGTGGGACTGAAGCTTTCTTT
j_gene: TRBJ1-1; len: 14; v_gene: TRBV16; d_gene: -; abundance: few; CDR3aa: CASSQLTANTEAFF; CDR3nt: TGTGCCAGCAGCCAATTGACAGCGAACACTGAAGCTTTCTTT
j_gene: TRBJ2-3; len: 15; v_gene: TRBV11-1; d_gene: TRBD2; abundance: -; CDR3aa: CASSLPAGGLDTQYF; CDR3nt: TGTGCCAGCAGCTTACCAGCGGGAGGTTTAGATACGCAGTATTTT
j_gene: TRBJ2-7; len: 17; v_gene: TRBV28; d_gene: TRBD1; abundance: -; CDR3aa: CASSLKPRRQGGSGQYF; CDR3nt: TGTGCCAGCAGTTTAAAGCCGAGGAGACAGGGGGGATCGGGGCAGTACTTC
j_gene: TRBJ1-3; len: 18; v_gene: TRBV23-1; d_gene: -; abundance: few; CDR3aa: CASSHRGGGSSSGNTIYF; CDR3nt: TGCGCCAGCAGTCATCGAGGGGGGGGTTCGAGCTCTGGAAACACCATATATTTT
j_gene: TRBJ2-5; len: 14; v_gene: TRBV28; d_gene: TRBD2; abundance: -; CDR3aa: CASSFRAGAETQYF; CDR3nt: TGTGCCAGCAGTTTTCGCGCGGGAGCAGAGACCCAGTACTTC
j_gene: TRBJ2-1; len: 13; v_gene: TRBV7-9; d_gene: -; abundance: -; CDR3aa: CASSGREDNEQFF; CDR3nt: TGTGCCAGCAGCGGGCGGGAAGACAATGAGCAGTTCTTC
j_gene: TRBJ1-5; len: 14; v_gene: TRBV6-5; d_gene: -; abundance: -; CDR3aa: CASSLWEGAQPQHF; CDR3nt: TGTGCCAGCAGCCTCTGGGAGGGAGCTCAGCCCCAGCATTTT
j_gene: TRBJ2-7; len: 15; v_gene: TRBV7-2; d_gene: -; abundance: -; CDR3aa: CASSLALSGLYEQYF; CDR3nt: TGTGCCAGCAGCTTAGCGTTGAGCGGGCTCTACGAGCAGTACTTC
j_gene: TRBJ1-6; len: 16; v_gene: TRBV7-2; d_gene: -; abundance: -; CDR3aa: CASSLPGGIYNSPLHF; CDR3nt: TGTGCCAGCAGCTTACCGGGGGGGATCTATAATTCACCCCTCCACTTT
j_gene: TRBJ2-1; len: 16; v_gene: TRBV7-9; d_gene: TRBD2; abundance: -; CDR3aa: CSSSLGAGLAYNEQFF; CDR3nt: TGTTCCAGCAGCTTAGGGGCGGGACTAGCTTACAATGAGCAGTTCTTC
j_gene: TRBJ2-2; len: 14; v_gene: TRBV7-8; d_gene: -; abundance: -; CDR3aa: CASSLLPSTGELFF; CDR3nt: TGTGCCAGCAGCTTACTCCCCTCCACCGGGGAGCTGTTTTTT
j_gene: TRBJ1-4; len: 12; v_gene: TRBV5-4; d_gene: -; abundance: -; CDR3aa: CASSLGQEKLFF; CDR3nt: TGTGCCAGCAGCTTGGGACAGGAAAAACTATTTTTT
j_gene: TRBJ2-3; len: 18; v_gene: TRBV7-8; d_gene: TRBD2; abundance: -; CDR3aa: CASSLAWLAGVGTDTQYF; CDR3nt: TGTGCCAGCAGCTTAGCGTGGCTAGCGGGAGTTGGCACAGATACGCAGTATTTT
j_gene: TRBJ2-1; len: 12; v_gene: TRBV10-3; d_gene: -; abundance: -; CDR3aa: CAISEIWEMQLF; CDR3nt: TGTGCCATCAGTGAGATATGGGAGATGCAGCTCTTC
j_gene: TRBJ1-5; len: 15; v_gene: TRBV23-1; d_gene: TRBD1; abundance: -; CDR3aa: CASSLPTGRHQPQHF; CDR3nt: TGCGCCAGCAGTCTCCCGACAGGGAGGCATCAGCCCCAGCATTTT
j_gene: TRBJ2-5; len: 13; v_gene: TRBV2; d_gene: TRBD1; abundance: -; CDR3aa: CASSSTGQGTQYF; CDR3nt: TGTGCCAGCAGTTCGACAGGGCAAGGGACCCAGTACTTC
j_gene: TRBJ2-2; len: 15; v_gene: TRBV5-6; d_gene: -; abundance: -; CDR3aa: CASSMDRYFTGELFF; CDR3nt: TGTGCCAGCAGCATGGACAGATACTTCACCGGGGAGCTGTTTTTT
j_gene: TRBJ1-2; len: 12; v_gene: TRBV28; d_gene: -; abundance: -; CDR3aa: CASSRQGLGYTF; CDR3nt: TGTGCCAGCAGTCGGCAGGGACTCGGCTACACCTTC
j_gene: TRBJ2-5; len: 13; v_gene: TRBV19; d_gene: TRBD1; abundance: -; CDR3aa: CASRRQGLKTQYF; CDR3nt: TGTGCCAGCCGCCGACAGGGGTTGAAGACCCAGTACTTC
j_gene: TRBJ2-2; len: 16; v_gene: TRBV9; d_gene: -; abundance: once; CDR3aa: CASSVNTGLNTGELFF; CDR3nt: TGTGCCAGCAGCGTAAATACAGGCCTAAACACCGGGGAGCTGTTTTTT
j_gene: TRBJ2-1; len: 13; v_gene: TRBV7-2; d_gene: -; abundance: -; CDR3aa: CASSLRRGNEQFF; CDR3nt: TGTGCCAGCAGCTTACGCAGGGGCAATGAGCAGTTCTTC
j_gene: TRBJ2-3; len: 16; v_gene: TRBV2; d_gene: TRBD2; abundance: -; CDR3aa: CASSATGRSGTDTQYF; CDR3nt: TGTGCCAGCAGTGCTACCGGGAGGTCGGGCACAGATACGCAGTATTTT
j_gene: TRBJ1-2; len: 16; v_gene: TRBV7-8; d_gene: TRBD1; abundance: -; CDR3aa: CASSGSGVQGDYGYTF; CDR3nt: TGTGCCAGCAGCGGGAGTGGCGTACAGGGGGACTATGGCTACACCTTC
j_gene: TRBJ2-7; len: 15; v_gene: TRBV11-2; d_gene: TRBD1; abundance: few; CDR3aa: CASSRAGTGGFEQYF; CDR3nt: TGTGCCAGCAGCCGAGCCGGGACAGGGGGCTTCGAGCAGTACTTC
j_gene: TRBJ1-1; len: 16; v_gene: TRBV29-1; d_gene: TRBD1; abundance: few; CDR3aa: CSVLTGTGRGNTEAFF; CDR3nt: TGCAGCGTCTTAACCGGGACAGGACGAGGGAACACTGAAGCTTTCTTT
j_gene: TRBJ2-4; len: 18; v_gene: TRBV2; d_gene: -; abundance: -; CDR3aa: CASMRGAGLHLAKNIQYF; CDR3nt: TGTGCCAGCATGAGAGGAGCGGGTCTCCATCTAGCCAAAAACATTCAGTACTTC
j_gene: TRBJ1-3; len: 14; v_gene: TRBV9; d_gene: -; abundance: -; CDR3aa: CASSVSQGQNTIYF; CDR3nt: TGTGCCAGCAGCGTATCGCAGGGCCAAAACACCATATATTTT
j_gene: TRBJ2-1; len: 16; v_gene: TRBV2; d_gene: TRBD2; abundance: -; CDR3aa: CASAPGLAGTYNEQFF; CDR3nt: TGTGCCAGCGCACCGGGACTAGCGGGGACCTACAATGAGCAGTTCTTC
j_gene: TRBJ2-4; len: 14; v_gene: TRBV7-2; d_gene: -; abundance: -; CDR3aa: CASSSGLAKNIQYF; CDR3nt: TGTGCCAGCAGCTCGGGACTAGCCAAAAACATTCAGTACTTC
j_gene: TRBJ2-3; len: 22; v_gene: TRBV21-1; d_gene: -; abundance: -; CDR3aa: CASSKRTGVYGWAPGNTDTQYF; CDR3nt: -
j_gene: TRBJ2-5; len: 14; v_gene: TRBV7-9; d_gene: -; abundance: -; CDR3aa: CASSEGAGVETQYF; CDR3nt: TGTGCCAGCAGCGAAGGGGCAGGGGTGGAGACCCAGTACTTC
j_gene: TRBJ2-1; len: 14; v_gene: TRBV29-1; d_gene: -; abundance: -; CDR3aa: CSVEDRDSYNEQFF; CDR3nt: TGCAGCGTTGAAGATCGGGACTCCTACAATGAGCAGTTCTTC
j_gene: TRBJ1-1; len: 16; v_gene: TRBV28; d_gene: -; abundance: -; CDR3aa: CASSFPRVGANTEAFF; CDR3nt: TGTGCCAGCAGTTTCCCCCGGGTTGGGGCGAACACTGAAGCTTTCTTT
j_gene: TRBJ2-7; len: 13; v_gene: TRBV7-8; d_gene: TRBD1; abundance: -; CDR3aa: CASNKGQAYEQYF; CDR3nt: TGTGCCAGCAACAAAGGACAGGCCTACGAGCAGTACTTC
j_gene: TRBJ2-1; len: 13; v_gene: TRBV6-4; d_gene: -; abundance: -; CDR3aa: CASSDSAGNEQFF; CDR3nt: TGTGCCAGCAGTGACTCTGCGGGCAATGAGCAGTTCTTC
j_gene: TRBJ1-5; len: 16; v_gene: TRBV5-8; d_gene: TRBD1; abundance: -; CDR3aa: CASSSLDRVSNQPQHF; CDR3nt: TGTGCCAGCAGCTCATTAGACAGGGTTAGCAATCAGCCCCAGCATTTT
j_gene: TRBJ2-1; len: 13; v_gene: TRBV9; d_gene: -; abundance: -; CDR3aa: CASSVLRDNEQFF; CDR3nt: TGTGCCAGCAGCGTCCTCAGGGACAATGAGCAGTTCTTC
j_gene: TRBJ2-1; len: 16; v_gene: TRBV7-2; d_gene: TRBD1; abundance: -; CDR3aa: CASSRDRGSSYNEQFF; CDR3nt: TGTGCCAGCAGCCGGGACAGGGGGAGCTCCTACAATGAGCAGTTCTTC
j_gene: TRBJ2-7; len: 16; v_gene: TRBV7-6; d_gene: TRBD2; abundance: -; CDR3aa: CASSLASGRGSYEQYF; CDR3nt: TGTGCCAGCAGCTTAGCAAGCGGGAGAGGGTCCTACGAGCAGTACTTC
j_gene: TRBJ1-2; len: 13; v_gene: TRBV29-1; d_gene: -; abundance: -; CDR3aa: CSVSDTANYGYTF; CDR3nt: TGCAGCGTCTCGGACACAGCTAACTATGGCTACACCTTC
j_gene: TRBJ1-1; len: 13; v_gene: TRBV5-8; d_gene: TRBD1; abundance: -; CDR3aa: CASSHDRGTEAFF; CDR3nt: TGTGCCAGCAGCCATGACAGGGGCACTGAAGCTTTCTTT
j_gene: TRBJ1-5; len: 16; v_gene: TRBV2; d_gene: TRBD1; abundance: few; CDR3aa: CASRGGQGEVGQPQHF; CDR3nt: TGTGCCAGCAGGGGCGGACAGGGGGAAGTTGGACAGCCCCAGCATTTT
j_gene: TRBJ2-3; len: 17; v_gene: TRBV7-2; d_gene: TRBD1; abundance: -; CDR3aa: CVSSFGTGGVFTDTQYF; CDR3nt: TGTGTCAGCAGCTTCGGGACAGGGGGAGTTTTTACAGATACGCAGTATTTT
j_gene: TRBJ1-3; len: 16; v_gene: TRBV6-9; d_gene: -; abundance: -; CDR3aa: CASTPADGAVGNTIYF; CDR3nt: TGTGCCAGCACCCCCGCGGATGGGGCGGTTGGAAACACCATATATTTT